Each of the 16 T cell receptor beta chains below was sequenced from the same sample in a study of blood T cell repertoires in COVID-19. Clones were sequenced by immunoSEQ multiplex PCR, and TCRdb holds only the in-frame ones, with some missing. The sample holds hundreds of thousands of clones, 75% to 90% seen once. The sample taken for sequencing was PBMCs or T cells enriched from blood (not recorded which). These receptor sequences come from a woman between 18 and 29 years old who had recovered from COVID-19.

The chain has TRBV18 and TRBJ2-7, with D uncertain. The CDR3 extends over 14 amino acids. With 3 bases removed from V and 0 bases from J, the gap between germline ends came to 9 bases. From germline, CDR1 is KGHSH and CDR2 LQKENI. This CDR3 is CASSPPRSSYEQYF. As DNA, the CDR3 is TGTGCCAGCTCACCGCCGAGGAGCTCCTACGAGCAGTACTTC.

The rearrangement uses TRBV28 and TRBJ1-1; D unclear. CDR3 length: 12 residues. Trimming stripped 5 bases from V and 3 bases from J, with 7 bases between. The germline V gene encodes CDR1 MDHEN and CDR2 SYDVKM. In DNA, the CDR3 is TGTGCCAGCAGTCTTTCCCACACTGAAGCTTTCTTT. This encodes CASSLSHTEAFF.

The CDR3 bases are TGTGCCAGCAGTTTCCAGGGGGCTGGTAATGAAAAACTGTTTTTT. Translation gives CASSFQGAGNEKLFF. This chain uses TRBV28 with TRBJ1-4; 8 nucleotides agree with TRBD1. The CDR3 has 15 residues. J lost 4 bases, V lost 3 bases, and 4 bases had no gene match. Germline CDR1 reads MDHEN; CDR2 reads SYDVKM.

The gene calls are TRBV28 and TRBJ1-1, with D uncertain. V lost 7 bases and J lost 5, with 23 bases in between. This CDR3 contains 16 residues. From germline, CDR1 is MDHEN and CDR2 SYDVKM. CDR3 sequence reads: CASKIGEDFLGTEAFF. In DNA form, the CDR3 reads TGTGCCAGCAAAATCGGGGAGGACTTTCTTGGGACTGAAGCTTTCTTT. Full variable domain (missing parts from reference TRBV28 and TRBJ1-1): DVKVTQSSRYLVKRTGEKVFLECVQDMDHENMFWYRQDPGLGLRLIYFSYDVKMKEKGDIPEGYSVSREKKERFSLILESASTNQTSMYLCASKIGEDFLGTEAFFGQGTRLTVV.

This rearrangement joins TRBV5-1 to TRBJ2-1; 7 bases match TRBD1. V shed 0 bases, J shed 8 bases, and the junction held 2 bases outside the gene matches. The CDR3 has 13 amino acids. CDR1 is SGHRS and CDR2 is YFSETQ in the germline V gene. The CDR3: CASSLGQGDEQFF. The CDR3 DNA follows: TGCGCCAGCAGCTTGGGCCAGGGGGATGAGCAGTTCTTC.

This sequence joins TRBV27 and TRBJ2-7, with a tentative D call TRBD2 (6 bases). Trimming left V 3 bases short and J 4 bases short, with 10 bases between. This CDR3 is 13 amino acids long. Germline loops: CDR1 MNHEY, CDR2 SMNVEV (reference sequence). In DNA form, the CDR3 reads TGTGCCAGCAGTTTTCGGGGGAATTACGAGCAGTACTTC. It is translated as CASSFRGNYEQYF.

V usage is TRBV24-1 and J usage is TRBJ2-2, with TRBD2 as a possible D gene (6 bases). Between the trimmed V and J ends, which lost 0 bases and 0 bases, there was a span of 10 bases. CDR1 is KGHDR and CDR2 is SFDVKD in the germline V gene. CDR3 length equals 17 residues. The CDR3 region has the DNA TGTGCCACCAGTGATTTGGGAGGGAGCGCGAACACCGGGGAGCTGTTTTTT. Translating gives CATSDLGGSANTGELFF.

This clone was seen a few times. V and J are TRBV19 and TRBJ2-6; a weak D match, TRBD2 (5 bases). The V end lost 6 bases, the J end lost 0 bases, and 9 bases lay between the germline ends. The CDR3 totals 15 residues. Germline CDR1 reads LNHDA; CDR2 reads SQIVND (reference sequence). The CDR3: CASRVGSSGANVLTF. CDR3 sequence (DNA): TGTGCCAGTAGGGTGGGGAGCTCTGGGGCCAACGTCCTGACTTTC. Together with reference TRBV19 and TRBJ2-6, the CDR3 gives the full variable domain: DGGITQSPKYLFRKEGQNVTLSCEQNLNHDAMYWYRQDPGQGLRLIYYSQIVNDFQKGDIAEGYSVSREKKESFPLTVTSAQKNPTAFYLCASRVGSSGANVLTFGAGSRLTVL.

CDR3 bases: TGTGCCAGCAGGTCAAAACCTGGGACTAGCGGGGGATCACAAGAGACCCAGTACTTC. It encodes CASRSKPGTSGGSQETQYF. The chain links TRBV3-1 (or the pseudogene TRBV3-2) to TRBJ2-5; 14 nucleotides match TRBD2. CDR1 is LGHDT and CDR2 is YNNKEL in the germline V gene (reference sequence). The junction had 14 bases not matched to a gene; V was cut back by 6 bases and J by 2 bases. The CDR3 sequence is 19 residues long.

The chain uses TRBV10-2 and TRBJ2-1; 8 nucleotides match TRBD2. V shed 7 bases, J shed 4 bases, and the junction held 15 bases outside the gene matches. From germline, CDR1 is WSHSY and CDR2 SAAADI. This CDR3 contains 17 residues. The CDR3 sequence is CASTERSGGSSYNEQFF. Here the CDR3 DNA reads TGCGCCAGCACTGAACGAAGCGGGGGTTCTTCGTACAATGAGCAGTTCTTC.

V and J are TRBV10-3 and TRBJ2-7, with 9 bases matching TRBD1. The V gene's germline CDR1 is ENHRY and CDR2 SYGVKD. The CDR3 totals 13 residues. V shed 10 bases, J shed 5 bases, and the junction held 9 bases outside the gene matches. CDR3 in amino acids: CATLGQGKDEQYF. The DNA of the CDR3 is TGTGCCACCCTAGGACAGGGGAAGGACGAGCAGTACTTC.

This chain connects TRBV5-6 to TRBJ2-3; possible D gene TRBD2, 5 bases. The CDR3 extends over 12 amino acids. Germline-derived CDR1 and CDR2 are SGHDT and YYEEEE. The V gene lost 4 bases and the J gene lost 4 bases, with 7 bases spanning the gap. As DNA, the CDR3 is TGTGCCAGCAGCCGGGATGCAGATACGCAGTATTTT. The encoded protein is CASSRDADTQYF.

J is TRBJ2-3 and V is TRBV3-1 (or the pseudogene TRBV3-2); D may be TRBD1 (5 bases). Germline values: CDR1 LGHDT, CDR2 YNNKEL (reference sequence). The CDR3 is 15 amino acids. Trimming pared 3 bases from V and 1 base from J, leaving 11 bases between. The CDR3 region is CASSQVPGRTDTQYF. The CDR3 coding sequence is TGTGCCAGCAGCCAGGTACCAGGGCGCACAGATACGCAGTATTTT.

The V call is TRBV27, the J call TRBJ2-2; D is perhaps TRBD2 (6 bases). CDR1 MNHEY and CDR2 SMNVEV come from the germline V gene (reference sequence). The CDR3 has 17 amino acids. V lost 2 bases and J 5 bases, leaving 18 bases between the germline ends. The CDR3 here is CASSLRPVREVTGELFF. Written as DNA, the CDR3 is TGTGCCAGCAGTTTACGGCCGGTCAGGGAGGTTACCGGGGAGCTGTTTTTT.

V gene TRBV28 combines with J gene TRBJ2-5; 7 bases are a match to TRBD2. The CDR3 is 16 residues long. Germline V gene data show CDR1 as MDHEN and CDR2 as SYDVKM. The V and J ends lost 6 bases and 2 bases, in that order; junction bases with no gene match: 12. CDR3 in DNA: TGTGCCAGCAGCCCCCGGGGGAGGGTCCCACAAGAGACCCAGTACTTC. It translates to CASSPRGRVPQETQYF.

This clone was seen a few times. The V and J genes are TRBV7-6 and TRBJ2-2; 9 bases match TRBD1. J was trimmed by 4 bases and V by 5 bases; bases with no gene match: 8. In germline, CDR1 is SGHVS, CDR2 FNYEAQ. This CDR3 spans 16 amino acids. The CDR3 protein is CASSGIQGASTGELFF. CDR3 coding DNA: TGTGCCAGCAGCGGTATACAGGGGGCGAGCACCGGGGAGCTGTTTTTT.